These T cell receptor beta chains were read from a single sample in a study of cytomegalovirus exposure and HLA in healthy donors. The data were produced by immunoSEQ multiplex PCR, yet TCRdb's version contains in-frame clones alone and is incomplete. The table has about 190,000 clones, roughly 80% seen once. The sample comprised PBMCs. The receptor set was obtained from a middle-aged man in good health and CMV-seronegative. CDR3s include the opening cysteine and the closing phenylalanine or tryptophan. The order of the fields is D gene, J gene, clone size, V gene, CDR3 DNA, CDR3 protein. The D gene is left open where the match is weak. Clone sizes are given selectively: once, few, many, or a class where the clone is expanded.

>TRBD1|TRBJ1-1|NA|TRBV27
TGTGCCAGCAGTCCCGGGACAGCAATTGAAGCTTTCTTT
CASSPGTAIEAFF
>NA|TRBJ2-4|few|TRBV6-5
TGTGCCAGCAAACAGCTAAACATTCAGTACTTC
CASKQLNIQYF
>NA|TRBJ2-5|NA|TRBV30
TGTGCCTGGAGTTCAGGGACAAATCAAGAGACCCAGTACTTC
CAWSSGTNQETQYF
>TRBD2|TRBJ2-1|NA|TRBV6-1
TGTGCCAGCATGGGACTAGGACGCAATGAGCAGTTCTTC
CASMGLGRNEQFF
>TRBD1|TRBJ1-2|few|TRBV7-2
TGTGCCAGCAGCTCGGACAGGGGAAGAATCTATGGCTACACCTTC
CASSSDRGRIYGYTF
>TRBD1|TRBJ1-5|NA|TRBV6-5
TGTGCCACCCTTTCACAGGGGAGGACCCAGCATTTT
CATLSQGRTQHF
>NA|TRBJ2-6|NA|TRBV5-5
TGTGCCAGCAGCTTGGTAGAAGTTTACAGCTCTGGGGCCAACGTCCTGACTTTC
CASSLVEVYSSGANVLTF
>TRBD1|TRBJ1-5|NA|TRBV7-8
TGTGCCAGCAGCTTTTTTACAGGGGCTTCTCAGCCCCAGCATTTT
CASSFFTGASQPQHF
>TRBD2|TRBJ2-7|NA|TRBV19
TGTGCCAGTAGTACCCTAGCGGGGGGCCGCTACGAGCAGTACTTC
CASSTLAGGRYEQYF
>NA|TRBJ2-5|NA|TRBV7-2
TGTGCCAGCAGCTTAGTTTGGGGGGGCGGGACCCAGTACTTC
CASSLVWGGGTQYF
>NA|TRBJ2-7|NA|TRBV19
TGTGCCAGTAGTAACACCTACGAGCAGTACTTC
CASSNTYEQYF
>NA|TRBJ2-5|NA|TRBV10-3
TGTGCCATCAGCGTTACAGGCGTCCGGGAGACCCAGTACTTC
CAISVTGVRETQYF
>TRBD1|TRBJ1-2|NA|TRBV30
TGTGCCTGGAGCAACGGACAGGGTAGTGATGGCTACACCTTC
CAWSNGQGSDGYTF
>NA|TRBJ1-1|NA|TRBV15
TGTGCCACCAGCGGTGACAGGAGGAACACTGAAGCTTTCTTT
CATSGDRRNTEAFF
>TRBD1|TRBJ2-7|NA|TRBV27
TGTGCCAGCAGTTTCAGGGGGCGCAGCGGTGAGCAGTACTTC
CASSFRGRSGEQYF
>TRBD2|TRBJ2-2|few|TRBV27
TGTGCCAGCAGTTTACCCCGACTAGCGGGGGCCGACACCGGGGAGCTGTTTTTT
CASSLPRLAGADTGELFF
>NA|TRBJ1-4|few|TRBV15
TGTGCCACCAGCAGAGATCGGGAAAAACTGTTTTTT
CATSRDREKLFF
>NA|TRBJ1-2|NA|TRBV7-2
TGTGCCAGCAGCTTAGCGAAAGGGGTTAACTATGGCTACACCTTC
CASSLAKGVNYGYTF
>TRBD2|TRBJ2-5|NA|TRBV7-2
TGTGCCAGCAGCTTAGCATCGGCGGGGGGGCTAGAGACCCAGTACTTC
CASSLASAGGLETQYF
>TRBD1|TRBJ1-3|NA|TRBV6-5
TGTGCCAGCAGGACAGGGGGCACTGGAAACACCATATATTTT
CASRTGGTGNTIYF
>NA|TRBJ1-2|NA|TRBV7-2
TGTGCCAGCAGCCTGGAGGGCTTCGGCTACACCTTC
CASSLEGFGYTF
>TRBD1|TRBJ1-1|medium-sized|TRBV6-1
TGTGCCAGCAGTGAAGTTCGGGACAGCACTGAAGCTTTCTTT
CASSEVRDSTEAFF
>TRBD1|TRBJ2-3|NA|TRBV5-4
TGTGCCAGCAGCTTGGCTGGACAGGGCGGGTCTACGCAGTATTTT
CASSLAGQGGSTQYF
>TRBD1|TRBJ2-7|NA|TRBV7-8
TGTGCCAGCAGCTTTAACGACAGGGGAGGCGAGCAGTACTTC
CASSFNDRGGEQYF